The 5 T cell receptor beta chains below come from one sample, sequenced in a study of T cell responses to AZD1222 COVID-19 vaccine. Produced via immunoSEQ multiplex PCR; TCRdb's table is partial and in-frame only. The sample includes about 97,000 clones, around nine tenths of them seen just once. The sample was peripheral blood, taken on day 0 of AZD1222 vaccination. The receptors originated from an adult in good health.

This clone occurred a few times. This sequence joins TRBV7-9 and TRBJ1-4; D is undetermined. Trimming took off 5 bases at V and 4 bases at J, with 17 bases between the two ends. CDR1 is SEHNR and CDR2 is FQNEAQ in the germline V gene (reference sequence). The CDR3 is 16 residues long. CDR3 in amino acids: CASSQGSYALNEKLFF. In DNA, the CDR3 is TGTGCCAGCAGCCAAGGGTCCTACGCTCTTAATGAAAAACTGTTTTTT.

V is TRBV7-8 and J is TRBJ2-7; the match to TRBD1 covers 8 bases. After removal of 5 bases from V and 6 bases from J, the junction contained 3 bases not matched to a gene. This CDR3 comprises 12 residues. Germline V gene lookup returns CDR1 SGHVS and CDR2 FQNEAQ. The chain's CDR3 is CASSPTGGEQYF. The CDR3, as DNA: TGTGCCAGCAGCCCCACAGGGGGCGAGCAGTACTTC.

To note about this clone: At one end, the junction sequence differs from germline, possibly due to a read error. This chain joins TRBV7-7 and TRBJ2-5; 8 bases line up with TRBD1. This CDR3 comprises 14 residues. CDR1 and CDR2 from the germline V gene are SSHAT and FNYEAQ (reference sequence). CDR3 bases: TGTGCTAGCAGCCACGCAGGGGGCGTAGAGACCCAGTACTTC. Translated: CASSHAGGVETQYF. The full variable domain, rest sourced from reference TRBV7-7 and TRBJ2-5, is GAGVSQSPRYKVTKRGQDVTLRCDPISSHATLYWYQQALGQGPEFLTYFNYEAQPDKSGLPSDRFSAERPEGSISTLTIQRTEQRDSAMYRCASSHAGGVETQYFGPGTRLLVL.

The rearrangement joins TRBV4-3 to TRBJ2-7; D might be TRBD2 (7 bases). With 0 bases removed from V and 3 bases from J, the gap between germline ends came to 12 bases. Germline V gene lookup returns CDR1 LGHNA and CDR2 YSLEER. The CDR3 sequence is 15 residues long. CDR3 DNA sequence: TGCGCCAGCAGCCAAGAATCGGGGGGCGGCTACGAGCAGTACTTC. Its protein is CASSQESGGGYEQYF.

The chain's CDR3 is CASSPAFGSNQPQHF. The CDR3 nucleotides are TGCGCCAGCAGCCCAGCCTTTGGCAGCAATCAGCCCCAGCATTTT. This chain connects TRBV4-1 to TRBJ1-5; D unresolved. Germline V lookup: CDR1 MGHRA, CDR2 YSYEKL. V gave up 4 bases and J gave up 1 base, with 11 bases separating them. The CDR3 sequence is 15 residues long.